The 15 T cell receptor beta chains given below trace back to one sample, sequenced in a study of blood T cell repertoires in COVID-19. Here immunoSEQ multiplex PCR was the method, and the copy in TCRdb shows in-frame clones only, minus some. The sample consists of under 200,000 clones, about 89% of them appearing once. Input material: PBMCs or T cells enriched from blood (not recorded which). These receptor sequences come from a young woman who had recovered from COVID-19.

V usage is TRBV6-5 and J usage is TRBJ1-2, with 8 nucleotides matching TRBD1. V lost 4 bases, J lost 8 bases, and 6 bases stayed unmatched. The CDR3 has 13 amino acids. The V gene's germline CDR1 is MNHEY and CDR2 SVGAGI. The CDR3, as DNA: TGTGCCAGCAGTTCGGACAGGGTGCTCGGCTACACCTTC. Amino acids: CASSSDRVLGYTF.

The CDR3 spells CAKPLASQETQYF. Here the CDR3 DNA reads TGTGCCAAACCACTAGCGTCGCAAGAGACCCAGTACTTC. The chain recombines TRBV27 with TRBJ2-5, with TRBD2 identical over 7 bases. Trimming at V came to 10 bases and at J to 2 bases, leaving 7 bases not matched to a gene. The CDR3 is 13 residues long. Germline CDR1 and CDR2: MNHEY and SMNVEV (reference sequence).

This clone was detected only a few times. The rearrangement joins TRBV13 to TRBJ1-1; D not certain. This CDR3 contains 11 residues. Trimming cost V 2 bases and J 6 bases, with 4 bases left between them. Germline values: CDR1 PRHDT, CDR2 FYEKMQ (reference sequence). DNA of the CDR3: TGTGCCAGCAGCTTATTAGCTGAAGCTTTCTTT. Residues: CASSLLAEAFF.

This sequence joins TRBV9 and TRBJ1-2; D not certain. The CDR3 has 15 residues. CDR1 SGDLS and CDR2 YYNGEE come from the germline V gene. The V and J ends lost 0 bases and 2 bases respectively, with 11 bases between them. The CDR3 here is CASSVGGEVNYGYTF. The DNA for the CDR3 is TGTGCCAGCAGCGTAGGTGGGGAGGTCAACTATGGCTACACCTTC.

This rearrangement joins TRBV5-8 to TRBJ1-2, with D perhaps matching TRBD1 (5 bases). CDR3 length: 15 residues. Germline assignment: CDR1 SGHTS and CDR2 YDEGEE. V was cut by 3 bases and J by 3 bases, with 15 bases left in between. The CDR3 bases are TGTGCCAGCAGCTCCTGGGACGGGAGCTACTATGGCTACACCTTC. This translates into CASSSWDGSYYGYTF.

This clone was picked up one time. CDR3 loop: CASSSGDRLGGNTIYF. The DNA for the CDR3 is TGTGCCAGCAGCTCGGGGGACAGGTTGGGTGGAAACACCATATATTTT. The gene calls are TRBV5-8 and TRBJ1-3, with 8 nucleotides matching TRBD1. The CDR3 contains 16 residues. The ends lost 3 bases at V and 3 bases at J; junction bases unmatched: 8. Per germline, CDR1 SGHTS and CDR2 YDEGEE. Supplemented by reference TRBV5-8 and TRBJ1-3, the full variable domain reads EAGVTQSPTHLIKTRGQQATLRCSPISGHTSVYWYQQALGLGLQFLLWYDEGEERNRGNFPPRFSGRQFPNYSSELNVNALELEDSALYLCASSSGDRLGGNTIYFGEGSWLTVV.

The chain links TRBV2 to TRBJ1-2; TRBD1 might be the D (6 bases). CDR1 and CDR2 (germline): SNHLY, FYNNEI. Trimming removed 8 bases from V and 7 bases from J, with 20 bases in between. The length of the CDR3 is 14 residues. The CDR3 DNA reads as TGTGCCAGCCCTTCGGCTTACAGGGTTGGTGGCTACACCTTC. Translation: CASPSAYRVGGYTF.

The chain has TRBV5-4 and TRBJ1-2, with a possible D match to TRBD1 (5 bases). Trimming left V 5 bases short and J 4 bases short, with 21 bases between. The germline V gene has CDR1 SGHNT and CDR2 YYREEE (reference sequence). The CDR3 runs to 16 residues. The CDR3 is CASSSRTRAGLYGYTF. The CDR3 nucleotides read TGTGCCAGCAGTTCTCGGACACGGGCCGGCCTCTATGGCTACACCTTC.

The genes are TRBV5-4 and TRBJ2-2; 7 nucleotides line up with TRBD2. The CDR3 is 16 amino acids. V lost 2 bases to trimming and J lost 8 bases; unmatched junction nucleotides: 12. From germline, CDR1 is SGHNT and CDR2 YYREEE (reference sequence). The CDR3 DNA sequence: TGTGCCAGCAGCTTTACGAGTGGCGGGGGAAGGGGGGAGCTGTTTTTT. This sequence encodes CASSFTSGGGRGELFF.

This clone has more than one count but fewer than ten. V is TRBV7-2 and J is TRBJ1-2; D possibly corresponds to TRBD1 (5 bases). The germline V and J ends were trimmed by 2 bases and 6 bases, with 13 bases remaining between them. From germline, CDR1 is SGHTA and CDR2 FQGNSA. This CDR3 is built from 14 residues. The CDR3 bases are TGTGCCAGCAGCTTATCGGGGGATACGAATGGCTACACCTTC. Encoded protein: CASSLSGDTNGYTF.

V and J are TRBV28 and TRBJ1-6; no reliable D call. Germline V CDR1 and CDR2: MDHEN, SYDVKM. This CDR3 is built from 14 residues. Trimming cost V 5 bases and J 10 bases, with 15 bases left between them. The CDR3 DNA follows: TGTGCCAGCAGTGTTCCCCACGGGAGATCACCCCTCCACTTT. Its protein product is CASSVPHGRSPLHF.

For the CDR3, the DNA is TGTGCCAGCAGTGAGTTCCGGGATAGTCGACTTAATTCACCCCTCCACTTT. It is translated as CASSEFRDSRLNSPLHF. The gene calls are TRBV2 and TRBJ1-6; D unclear. The CDR3 totals 17 residues. The V gene lost 3 bases and the J gene lost 6 bases, with 18 bases spanning the gap. From germline, CDR1 is SNHLY and CDR2 FYNNEI.

The gene calls are TRBV6-5 and TRBJ1-1; D might be TRBD1 (6 bases). With 5 bases removed from V and 5 bases from J, the gap between germline ends came to 12 bases. Germline CDR1 reads MNHEY; CDR2 reads SVGAGI. CDR3 length: 13 residues. The CDR3 loop reads CASSHGGPTEAFF. In DNA, the CDR3 is TGTGCCAGCAGTCACGGGGGGCCGACTGAAGCTTTCTTT.

This clone was counted a single time. This chain uses TRBV10-3 with TRBJ1-2, with 9 bases identical to TRBD1. The CDR3 totals 15 residues. Germline values: CDR1 ENHRY, CDR2 SYGVKD. J gave up 7 bases and V 6 bases, and 12 bases lay outside the gene matches. The CDR3 spells CAISPMGQGEGGYTF. CDR3 nucleotide sequence: TGTGCCATCAGCCCGATGGGACAGGGAGAGGGTGGCTACACCTTC.

The chain recombines TRBV5-5 with TRBJ2-1, with D tentatively TRBD2 (5 bases). The ends were cut back, 0 bases at V and 4 bases at J, with 11 bases in the middle. Germline CDR1 is SGHKS and CDR2 is YYEKEE (reference sequence). The CDR3 runs 15 residues. The CDR3 nucleotides are TGTGCCAGCAGCTTGGAGGTAGCGTCGTACAATGAGCAGTTCTTC. Translating gives CASSLEVASYNEQFF.